This T cell receptor (beta chain) came from a study of post-analysis software for immune sequencing data. Carried by the TCR beta cDNA libraries were unique molecular identifiers. Each sample of about 1 to 10 million input T cells yielded 500,000 or so cDNA molecules, so each molecule approximated one T cell. Using its own MiXCR run on the PCR reads, TCRdb lists one record per CDR3 protein. The sample records some 500,000 distinct CDR3 sequences, over 35% being singletons. The sample consisted of blood. This receptor was identified in a girl aged 10 to 17 with multiple sclerosis.

The CDR3 DNA reads as TGCGCCAGCAGCCAAGATAAATGGGGGAATAACAATGAGCAGTTCTTC. Its protein product is CASSQDKWGNNNEQFF. The chain links TRBV4-1 to TRBJ2-1, with D perhaps being TRBD1 or TRBD2 (5 bases each). V lost 0 bases to trimming and J lost 5 bases, with 14 bases between them. CDR3 length: 16 amino acids. Germline V gene lookup returns CDR1 MGHRA and CDR2 YSYEKL.